One T cell receptor (beta chain) is described in this entry. Trimming shortened V by 3 bases and J by 5 bases, and 10 bases separated the two germline ends. CDR1 and CDR2 from the germline V gene are KGHDR and SFDVKD. The CDR3 extends over 14 amino acids. The source material, RNA transcripts, was used to amplify TCR beta CDR3 regions. The HTBI primer set served for first-round RT-PCR of the TCR CDR3. Each CDR3 protein gets one entry after TCRdb re-called the multiplex PCR reads with MiXCR. There are some 490,000 distinct CDR3 sequences in the sample; around 16% occur only once, and around 32% lies in the top ten. These data belong to a study of T cells in Graves' hyperthyroidism and ophthalmopathy. Those patients with uncontrolled infection, other autoimmune disease, pregnancy or lactation were excluded.

The sequence derives from a woman aged 25 to 45 with Graves' ophthalmopathy. The chain recombines TRBV24-1 with TRBJ1-5, with D tentatively TRBD1 (5 bases). The sample taken for sequencing was blood. The CDR3 here is CATSDPGDDQPQHF. The DNA for the CDR3 is TGTGCCACCAGTGATCCCGGGGACGATCAGCCCCAGCATTTT.